This T cell receptor beta chain was sequenced during a study of TIL therapy for anti-PD-1-resistant metastatic lung cancer. Findings of the study overall: The baseline peripheral repertoire was partially replaced by infused TIL clonotypes that later decayed.

Indicated time point: pre-treatment sample, taken before nivolumab and TIL therapy. This was the immunoSEQ v3 assay. Sequencing depth was 1.9 million or so read pairs for survey level, roughly 4.5-6 million for deep. TCRdb's table, derived via immunoSEQ multiplex PCR, lists solely in-frame clones and lacks some. The sample yields tens of thousands of clones, over 70% seen once. The CDR3 length is 16 residues. V trimming: 3 bases; J trimming: 3 bases; junction bases outside the gene matches: 8. CDR1 and CDR2 (germline): SEHNR, FQNEAQ (reference sequence). Concerning this clone itself: Antigen specificity is unknown.

The chain combines TRBV7-9 with TRBJ2-7, with 10 bases aligning to TRBD1. This receptor was taken from a person aged 30 to 80 with non-small cell lung cancer. Sequences were derived from blood, sampled at baseline. CDR3 in DNA: TGTGCCAGCAGCTTTGACAGGGGGCCAAATATCTACGAGCAGTACTTC. This translates into CASSFDRGPNIYEQYF.